What follows describes a single TCR beta chain. This clone's antigen is unknown. Library generation was performed with 5' RACE. The input for every TCR library was 3500 ng of total RNA. cDNA was synthesized with SMARTScribe reverse transcriptase in eight separate reactions per sample. During cDNA synthesis, template switching introduced unique molecular identifiers that contained a 6-nucleotide sample barcode. TCRalpha and TCRbeta cDNA was amplified by two nested PCRs of approximately 17 and 9 cycles, with bead purification after each PCR. Before amplification, cDNA was treated with uracil DNA-glycosylase and purified using the QIAquick PCR purification kit. In the second PCR, Illumina TruSeq-compatible adapters and sample-specific barcodes were added. TapeStation and Qubit were used to check library quality and concentration, and about 4.5 ng of each library was pooled. Sequencing of pooled libraries was carried out on an Illumina HiSeq2500 single-index Rapid Run using 2 x 100 bp reads and custom sequencing primers. The paper's processing steps were these. MiGEC version 1.2.6 was used for UMI-based consensus assembly, which corrected PCR and sequencing errors. MiXCR version 2.1.1 was used for V(D)J alignment, clonotype assembly and CDR3 extraction. Normalisation of gene usage, clonotype sharing and MAIT/NKT TCR abundance was achieved by analysing the top 1000, 10 000 and 20 000 clonotypes per sample. Diversity was computed as the inverse Simpson index with the vegan R package after downsampling to 27 000 UMIs. Paired Mann-Whitney U tests were applied to discordant twin pairs, and Benjamini-Hochberg correction was used for multiple testing. TCRdb reprocessed the public reads and reports one entry per CDR3 protein sequence, without DNA. The V and J calls follow TCRdb's processing rather than the paper's. The table kept for this sample lists hundreds of thousands of distinct CDR3 sequences. Approximately 2.4% of the sample goes to the ten largest clones.

Measured from the cysteine to the phenylalanine, the CDR3 is 16 residues long. Only the protein is on record. The germline V gene specifies KGHDR as CDR1 and SFDVKD as CDR2. From each donor, a roughly 2.7 ml peripheral blood sample was collected into PAXgene tubes and kept at -80 degrees C. Without any T cell sorting, total RNA was extracted from whole blood using the PAXgene blood miRNA kit on an automated QIAcube. Peripheral blood from monozygotic twin pairs concordant or discordant for inflammatory bowel disease was subjected to deep TCRalpha and TCRbeta repertoire profiling with unique molecular barcoding. Smoking habits were recorded for all twin pairs, and each individual was classified as a current, former or never smoker. The sample comes from a study of monozygotic twins with inflammatory bowel disease (dated by TCRdb to between 2018 and 2021). Background for the entire study: A total of some 30 monozygotic twin pairs were included in the full study, comprising nine German pairs (four IBD-concordant, five IBD-discordant) and 19 IBD-discordant Danish pairs. The search for disease-associated traits relied mainly on comparing IBD patients with their genetically identical healthy co-twins within discordant pairs. Each individual had, on average, about 151 000 unique TCRalpha sequences and 181 000 unique TCRbeta sequences available for analysis. What the study reported, not specific to this receptor: Different T cell subtypes could not be distinguished in the analysis. No difference in repertoire similarity was observed between concordant and discordant twins, possibly owing to limited statistical power. Because patients received different immunosuppressive treatments, the repertoires may have picked up extra background noise and variability between individuals. No single strong signal or clonotype linked to IBD turned up in the results, so the idea that one exists was not supported. TCRbeta repertoire diversity, by inverse Simpson index, was decreased in IBD patients compared with their healthy co-twins. Compared with healthy twins, IBD patients shared fewer clonotypes with other individuals, and the difference was most pronounced in patients with signs of disease activity.

Material: blood. This clonotype was sampled from a human donor with ulcerative colitis or Crohn's disease, or a healthy co-twin of an affected twin (not recorded which). Recombination joined TRBV24-1 with TRBJ1-5; the TRBD1 assignment by TCRdb is unverifiable without DNA. This receptor carries the CDR3 CATSEDSWGWDQPQHF.